The 9 T cell receptor beta chains in this list originate from one sample, sequenced in a study of blood T cell repertoires in COVID-19. The table came from immunoSEQ multiplex PCR; TCRdb's copy has only in-frame clones and leaves some out. The data show approximately 130,000 clones, around 81% seen once. Sequenced sample: peripheral blood. Receptor source: a human donor in a cohort sampled during active COVID-19.

The gene calls are TRBV5-3 and TRBJ1-2; D remains ambiguous. TRBV5-3 carries the ORF label, with uncertain function. Trimming cost V 0 bases and J 4 bases, with 13 bases left between them. CDR3 length: 15 amino acids. The CDR3 DNA is TGTGCCAGAAGCTTGGCCGGCAATCCTAGCTATGGCTACACCTTC. This sequence encodes CARSLAGNPSYGYTF.

In its sample, this clone was seen a few times. The rearrangement uses TRBV2 and TRBJ2-2, with 12 bases that match TRBD1. The V gene end was trimmed by 8 bases and the J gene end by 6 bases; junction bases not matched to a gene: 7. This CDR3 spans 15 amino acids. Germline assignment: CDR1 SNHLY and CDR2 FYNNEI. CDR3 sequence: CASRRGQGASGELFF. The CDR3 region has the DNA TGTGCCAGCCGCCGGGGACAGGGGGCATCCGGGGAGCTGTTTTTT. Variable domain in full (rest from reference TRBV2 and TRBJ2-2): EPEVTQTPSHQVTQMGQEVILRCVPISNHLYFYWYRQILGQKVEFLVSFYNNEISEKSEIFDDQFSVERPDGSNFTLKIRSTKLEDSAMYFCASRRGQGASGELFFGEGSRLTVL.

This chain links TRBV19 with TRBJ1-4; D call uncertain. The CDR3 covers 15 residues. V was trimmed by 5 bases and J by 5 bases, leaving 15 bases between them. In germline, CDR1 is LNHDA, CDR2 SQIVND (reference sequence). CDR3 loop: CASSFQRRENEKLFF. DNA of the CDR3: TGTGCCAGTAGTTTTCAGAGGAGGGAGAATGAAAAACTGTTTTTT.

The chain links TRBV7-9 to TRBJ1-6; TRBD1 is a possible D gene (5 bases). Germline V gene data show CDR1 as SEHNR and CDR2 as FQNEAQ (reference sequence). V lost 7 bases to trimming and J lost 5 bases, with 18 bases between them. The CDR3 runs 16 residues. The chain's CDR3 is CASTLVRWGDNSPLHF. In DNA, the CDR3 is TGTGCCAGCACCCTAGTTCGATGGGGGGATAATTCACCCCTCCACTTT.

DNA of the CDR3: TGCGCCAGCACCGCTCAGGGGGTATCAGGGGGCTACACCTTC. Protein: CASTAQGVSGGYTF. The rearrangement uses TRBV5-1 and TRBJ1-2; 7 bases fit TRBD1. CDR3 length: 14 amino acids. V lost 6 bases and J lost 8; bases outside the gene matches: 13. Germline values: CDR1 SGHRS, CDR2 YFSETQ.

V usage is TRBV7-7 and J usage is TRBJ2-1, with TRBD2 matching 9 bases. The germline CDR1 and CDR2 sequences are SSHAT and FNYEAQ (reference sequence). V was pared by 5 bases and J by 7 bases, with 21 bases of the junction left unmatched. The CDR3 runs 19 residues. CDR3 protein: CASSLNPPSAVAGVNEQFF. CDR3 DNA: TGTGCCAGCAGCCTGAATCCCCCATCCGCGGTAGCGGGGGTAAATGAGCAGTTCTTC.

V is TRBV6-1 and J is TRBJ2-3; tentative D call: TRBD2 (5 bases). The germline V gene has CDR1 MNHNS and CDR2 SASEGT. Trimming shortened V by 3 bases and J by 6 bases, and 10 bases separated the two germline ends. The CDR3 has 13 residues. The CDR3 DNA sequence: TGTGCCAGCAGTGATAAGGCTAGCGATACGCAGTATTTT. It encodes CASSDKASDTQYF.

This chain uses TRBV5-1 with TRBJ1-1, with TRBD1 as a possible D gene (6 bases). The V and J ends lost 4 bases and 6 bases respectively, with 25 bases between them. The CDR3 runs to 17 residues. Germline V lookup: CDR1 SGHRS, CDR2 YFSETQ. The CDR3 bases are TGCGCCAGCAGCCTGCGGGGGGCAGGTCAAAAGGGATCTGAAGCTTTCTTT. Residues: CASSLRGAGQKGSEAFF. Drawing the rest from reference TRBV5-1 and TRBJ1-1, the complete variable domain is KAGVTQTPRYLIKTRGQQVTLSCSPISGHRSVSWYQQTPGQGLQFLFEYFSETQRNKGNFPGRFSGRQFSNSRSEMNVSTLELGDSALYLCASSLRGAGQKGSEAFFGQGTRLTVV.

On this clone itself: The missing conserved phenylalanine or tryptophan at the end of this CDR3 makes a read error likely. No DNA is shown, since the ends of the CDR3 on it are uncertain; the CDR3 is the one TCRdb lists. The chain joins TRBV11-2 to TRBJ1-1; the D call of TRBD1 is as the table states it, not checked on the DNA. Germline V lookup: CDR1 SGHAT, CDR2 FQNNGV. From its first to its last residue, the CDR3 has 11 amino acids. This CDR3 is CAAKEGQTLLL.